The present T cell receptor beta chain was sequenced within a study of neurological immune-mediated disorders. This clonotype was seen ten or more times. The authors made cDNA by 5'RACE with 10-nucleotide random UMIs. TCRdb redid the calling of the 5' RACE reads with MiXCR, one entry per CDR3 protein. The sample has about 80,000 distinct CDR3 sequences, 5% to 6% seen once. The CDR3 runs to 15 residues. After removal of 5 bases from V and 7 bases from J, the junction contained 9 bases not matched to a gene. In germline, CDR1 is SSHAT, CDR2 FNYEAQ (reference sequence). Material: PBMCs. The source of this sequence is a woman aged 25 to 39 with multiple sclerosis. The genes are TRBV7-7 and TRBJ1-4; 8 bases match TRBD1. This CDR3 reads CASSRQGARSEKLFF. The DNA for the CDR3 is TGTGCCAGCAGCCGGCAGGGGGCACGCAGTGAAAAACTGTTTTTT.